This T cell receptor beta chain came from a study of cytomegalovirus exposure and HLA in healthy donors. TCRdb's table, derived via immunoSEQ multiplex PCR, lists solely in-frame clones and lacks some. Counted here are about 110,000 clones, roughly 90% occurring once; the ten biggest clones make up 1.4%. Sequencing was carried out using PBMCs. The receptor was isolated from a woman in her thirties in good health and CMV-seropositive.

The CDR3 protein is CAWWGGGNLLGYGYTF. CDR3 DNA sequence: TGTGCCTGGTGGGGGGGAGGGAATCTGTTAGGCTATGGCTACACCTTC. The chain employs TRBV30 and TRBJ1-2, with D possibly TRBD1 on 5 matching bases. CDR3 size: 16 residues. CDR1 and CDR2 from the germline V gene are GTSNPN and SVGIG (reference sequence). V lost 5 bases and J 4 bases, leaving 23 bases between the germline ends.